Shown below are 3 T cell receptor beta chains from a single sample sequenced in a study of response to subunit inactivated influenza vaccine. TCRdb processed the RT-PCR reads anew with MiXCR; each CDR3 protein has one entry. The sample holds about 830,000 distinct CDR3 sequences, approximately 17% seen once. Source: PBMCs from blood, taken more than 4 days after vaccination. The receptors stem from a middle-aged man who received an inactivated influenza vaccine.

The rearrangement links TRBV4-3 to TRBJ2-3; D is unclear. Trimming took 0 bases from V and 0 from J, leaving 7 bases between them. The CDR3 runs to 15 residues. Germline V gene sequence: CDR1 LGHNA, CDR2 YSLEER. The CDR3 nucleotides are TGCGCCAGCAGCCAAGATTGGCATAGCACAGATACGCAGTATTTT. This sequence encodes CASSQDWHSTDTQYF.

This clonotype has a handful of counts. The CDR3 sequence is CATSDRDRGTGELFF. Here the CDR3 DNA reads TGTGCCACCAGTGACCGGGACAGGGGCACCGGGGAGCTGTTTTTT. This chain links TRBV24-1 with TRBJ2-2, with 10 bases aligning to TRBD1. V was clipped by 4 bases and J by 4 bases; unmatched bases: 2. The germline V gene encodes CDR1 KGHDR and CDR2 SFDVKD. There are 15 residues in the CDR3.

The chain uses TRBV6-2 or TRBV6-3 and TRBJ1-2, with TRBD1 as a possible D gene (6 bases). Deletions cut 6 bases from V and 4 bases from J, with 18 bases between. Germline V CDR1 and CDR2: MNHEY, SVGEGT. The CDR3 totals 15 residues. Here the CDR3 reads CASRDASGAGYGYTF. CDR3 DNA: TGTGCCAGCAGGGATGCGTCAGGGGCTGGCTATGGCTACACCTTC.